A single sample is the source of the 30 T cell receptor beta chains below, sequenced in a study of shared clonotypes between healthy human individuals (dated by TCRdb to 2020 to 2021). CD8 naive samples consisted of CD45RO-negative cells that were positively selected for CCR7, yielding a CD45RA+CCR7+ population without TemRA cells. The method was the immunoSEQ multiplex PCR assay. TCRdb provides this immuneACCESS table in a form limited to in-frame rearrangements. Some clones are lacking; in checked studies, under half of them reflect an unresolved V gene, and why the rest are absent is not known. For this sample there are about 610,000 clones; 90% to 97% appear just once. Together, the top ten hold roughly 0.12% of the sample. Sequencing was carried out using naive CD8+ T cells sorted from blood. Explained via the paper, the cell subset or site label denotes: CD45RA+CCR7+. These receptor sequences come from a woman in her 30s in good health.

This sequence joins TRBV5-6 and TRBJ2-7; 10 bases align to TRBD1. This CDR3 region has 14 residues. Looked up from germline, CDR1 is SGHDT and CDR2 is YYEEEE. The junction had 4 bases not matched to a gene; V was cut back by 5 bases and J by 2 bases. CDR3 nucleotide sequence: TGTGCCAGCAGGTCCGGGACAGGGGCCTACGAGCAGTACTTC. It translates to CASRSGTGAYEQYF.

The chain couples TRBV27 to TRBJ2-1; 8 nucleotides agree with TRBD1. The CDR3 has 14 residues. Germline V gene lookup returns CDR1 MNHEY and CDR2 SMNVEV (reference sequence). Unmatched junction bases numbered 5, after V lost 6 bases and J lost 4 bases. In DNA, the CDR3 is TGTGCCAGCAGCAGGACAGGGCCTTACAATGAGCAGTTCTTC. Amino acids: CASSRTGPYNEQFF.

On this clone: Other DNA sequences in this specimen translate into the identical CDR3. V usage is TRBV27 and J usage is TRBJ2-7, with D unclear. The CDR3 consists of 12 residues. V lost 3 bases and J lost 0, with 3 bases in between. Germline loops: CDR1 MNHEY, CDR2 SMNVEV (reference sequence). CDR3 region: CASSFNSYEQYF. The CDR3 DNA reads TGTGCCAGCAGTTTCAACTCCTACGAGCAGTACTTC.

The chain uses TRBV19 and TRBJ1-2; D call uncertain. The CDR3 has 16 amino acids. Trimming cost V 2 bases and J 3 bases, with 16 bases left between them. In germline, CDR1 is LNHDA, CDR2 SQIVND (reference sequence). CDR3 region: CASSITAGSSHYGYTF. The CDR3 DNA is TGTGCCAGTAGTATAACTGCAGGAAGCTCTCACTATGGCTACACCTTC.

This rearrangement joins TRBV10-3 to TRBJ2-7; perhaps TRBD1 as D (6 bases). CDR1 ENHRY and CDR2 SYGVKD come from the germline V gene. The V end lost 6 bases, the J end lost 2 bases, and 8 bases lay between the germline ends. CDR3 size: 12 residues. CDR3 sequence: CAIRDSAYEQYF. DNA for the CDR3: TGTGCCATCAGGGACAGCGCCTACGAGCAGTACTTC.

The CDR3, as DNA: TGTGCCAGTCGCGACAGGGGTATCTACGAGCAGTACTTC. Its translation is CASRDRGIYEQYF. The chain couples TRBV6-1 to TRBJ2-7; 8 nucleotides agree with TRBD1. With V trimmed by 9 bases and J by 3 bases, 7 bases remained unmatched. Germline lookup yields CDR1 MNHNS and CDR2 SASEGT. CDR3 length: 13 amino acids.

The rearrangement uses TRBV14 and TRBJ2-7, with a weak D call TRBD1 (5 bases). Per the germline V gene, CDR1 is SGHDN and CDR2 is FVKESK. The CDR3 contains 18 residues. V was cut by 0 bases and J by 2 bases, with 20 bases left in between. This CDR3 reads CASSQDYFSRQSTYEQYF. Written as DNA, the CDR3 is TGTGCCAGCAGCCAAGATTATTTTTCGAGACAGTCGACCTACGAGCAGTACTTC. Drawing the rest from reference TRBV14 and TRBJ2-7, the complete variable domain is EAGVTQFPSHSVIEKGQTVTLRCDPISGHDNLYWYRRVMGKEIKFLLHFVKESKQDESGMPNNRFLAERTGGTYSTLKVQPAELEDSGVYFCASSQDYFSRQSTYEQYFGPGTRLTVT.

This chain uses TRBV27 with TRBJ2-2, with 8 bases matching TRBD1. Unmatched junction bases numbered 5, after V lost 3 bases and J lost 5 bases. Germline CDR1 and CDR2: MNHEY and SMNVEV (reference sequence). The CDR3 covers 15 residues. The DNA of the CDR3 is TGTGCCAGCAGTTTTCAACAGGGGGAAACCGGGGAGCTGTTTTTT. Translating it yields CASSFQQGETGELFF.

The chain couples TRBV5-8 to TRBJ1-1; D not certain. V was trimmed by 0 bases and J by 0 bases, leaving 9 bases between them. The CDR3 is 15 amino acids. Germline V gene lookup returns CDR1 SGHTS and CDR2 YDEGEE. CDR3 region: CASSLEREMNTEAFF. In DNA form, the CDR3 reads TGTGCCAGCAGCTTGGAAAGGGAAATGAACACTGAAGCTTTCTTT.

The chain recombines TRBV10-2 with TRBJ2-3, with D maybe TRBD2 (6 bases). The CDR3 consists of 17 residues. Germline loops: CDR1 WSHSY, CDR2 SAAADI. Trimming pared 1 base from V and 2 bases from J, leaving 16 bases between. CDR3 protein: CASSELGAGLNTDTQYF. CDR3 nucleotides: TGCGCCAGCAGTGAGTTAGGCGCGGGGCTCAACACAGATACGCAGTATTTT.

The J gene is TRBJ2-5, the V gene TRBV2; TRBD2 might be the D (6 bases). The DNA end is a closer match to TRBJ2-7, so the J assignment may be wrong. This CDR3 region has 15 residues. Per germline, CDR1 SNHLY and CDR2 FYNNEI. The DNA of the CDR3 is TGTGCCAGCAGTGAGCGGGACTCGAGCTCCTACGAGCAGTACTTC. It encodes CASSERDSSSYEQYF.

This clone came up once. The CDR3 loop reads CASSILGGGANVLTF. The CDR3 DNA is TGTGCCAGTAGTATACTCGGTGGTGGGGCCAACGTCCTGACTTTC. The chain has TRBV19 and TRBJ2-6; D is unclear. This CDR3 region has 15 residues. The V gene lost 2 bases and the J gene lost 3 bases, with 8 bases spanning the gap. The germline V gene has CDR1 LNHDA and CDR2 SQIVND (reference sequence).

As for this clone: Other DNA sequences within the sample encode an identical CDR3. The chain has TRBV6-5 and TRBJ2-1; D call uncertain. Germline values: CDR1 MNHEY, CDR2 SVGAGI. There are 11 residues in the CDR3. V gave up 9 bases and J gave up 4 bases, with 7 bases separating them. The CDR3 region is CASRTYNEQFF. DNA of the CDR3: TGTGCCAGTAGGACGTACAATGAGCAGTTCTTC.

V usage is TRBV11-2 and J usage is TRBJ1-5, with TRBD1 as a possible D gene (5 bases). Germline V gene lookup returns CDR1 SGHAT and CDR2 FQNNGV. This CDR3 spans 16 amino acids. The ends were cut back, 3 bases at V and 0 bases at J, with 12 bases in the middle. The CDR3 here is CASSLNRQLSNQPQHF. The CDR3 DNA follows: TGTGCCAGCAGCTTGAACCGACAGCTTAGCAATCAGCCCCAGCATTTT.

The chain's CDR3 is CASSPASGRARETQYF. The CDR3 bases are TGCGCCAGCAGCCCCGCTAGCGGGAGGGCCAGGGAGACCCAGTACTTC. The gene calls are TRBV5-1 and TRBJ2-5; TRBD2 matches 12 bases. The CDR3 spans 16 residues. V dropped 4 bases and J dropped 5; count of bases not matched to a gene: 9. Germline V gene sequence: CDR1 SGHRS, CDR2 YFSETQ.

The CDR3 region is CASRLQGQGYNEQFF. The CDR3 DNA reads TGTGCCAGCAGGCTCCAGGGACAGGGTTACAATGAGCAGTTCTTC. This sequence joins TRBV7-9 and TRBJ2-1; 9 nucleotides match TRBD1. V shed 6 bases and J 4 bases; nucleotides not matched to a gene: 7. The CDR3 sequence is 15 residues long. CDR1 SEHNR and CDR2 FQNEAQ come from the germline V gene (reference sequence).

V is TRBV12-5 and J is TRBJ2-3; TRBD1 agrees at 9 bases. V was pared by 6 bases and J by 1 base, with 5 bases of the junction left unmatched. Germline lookup yields CDR1 LGHNT and CDR2 FRNRAP. The CDR3 sequence is 15 residues long. The chain's CDR3 is CASGRGQGRTDTQYF. DNA of the CDR3: TGTGCTAGTGGACGGGGACAGGGCCGCACAGATACGCAGTATTTT.

This clone was seen just once. V usage is TRBV28 and J usage is TRBJ2-5; D could derive from TRBD1 or TRBD2 (5 bases each). V lost 2 bases and J lost 11, with 15 bases in between. The germline CDR1 and CDR2 sequences are MDHEN and SYDVKM. The CDR3 extends over 13 amino acids. The DNA for the CDR3 is TGTGCCAGCAGTTTAGCCCGGGTGGGGGAGCAGTACTTC. It codes for CASSLARVGEQYF.

The V call is TRBV2, the J call TRBJ1-2; 8 bases line up with TRBD1. Germline lookup yields CDR1 SNHLY and CDR2 FYNNEI. Trimming at V came to 2 bases and at J to 7 bases, leaving 0 bases not matched to a gene. There are 12 residues in the CDR3. CDR3 loop: CASSETGGGYTF. The CDR3 DNA follows: TGTGCCAGCAGTGAAACAGGGGGTGGCTACACCTTC.

The genes are TRBV7-3 and TRBJ2-3; 13 positions match TRBD2. The CDR3 runs to 16 residues. Germline lookup yields CDR1 SGHTA and CDR2 FQGTGA. Losses at the gene ends were 4 bases for V and 4 bases for J; bases not matched to a gene: 5. The CDR3 region is CASSSPGLAGADTQYF. The DNA of the CDR3 is TGTGCCAGCAGCTCTCCCGGACTAGCGGGAGCAGATACGCAGTATTTT.

The chain recombines TRBV30 with TRBJ2-5; 11 nucleotides line up with TRBD1. The tail of the sequence fits TRBJ2-7 better, so the J call may be wrong. Germline V CDR1 and CDR2: GTSNPN, SVGIG (reference sequence). This CDR3 region has 14 residues. The CDR3 protein is CAWSPGQGDFEQYF. In DNA, the CDR3 is TGTGCCTGGAGCCCGGGACAGGGGGATTTCGAGCAGTACTTC.

The V call is TRBV9, the J call TRBJ2-7, with D tentatively TRBD2 (6 bases). This CDR3 is 12 amino acids long. Between the trimmed V and J ends, which lost 5 bases and 6 bases, there was a span of 12 bases. Germline values: CDR1 SGDLS, CDR2 YYNGEE. The CDR3 bases are TGTGCCAGCAGGGACGGGGGAATCGAGCAGTACTTC. It codes for CASRDGGIEQYF.

J is TRBJ2-1 and V is TRBV5-6; 9 bases fit TRBD2. The CDR3 is 17 amino acids. The germline V gene has CDR1 SGHDT and CDR2 YYEEEE. The junction had 7 bases not matched to a gene; V was cut back by 0 bases and J by 3 bases. This CDR3 is CASSLAAGGLHYNEQFF. CDR3 nucleotides: TGTGCCAGCAGCTTGGCCGCGGGAGGGCTCCACTACAATGAGCAGTTCTTC.

The chain is built from TRBV30 and TRBJ1-1; no firm D call. This CDR3 contains 12 residues. CDR1 is GTSNPN and CDR2 is SVGIG in the germline V gene (reference sequence). The germline V and J ends were trimmed by 3 bases and 5 bases, with 10 bases remaining between them. For the CDR3, the DNA is TGTGCCTGGAGACATTTGGGAACTGAAGCTTTCTTT. Its translation: CAWRHLGTEAFF.

The chain links TRBV2 to TRBJ2-7; 7 bases are a match to TRBD1. There are 14 residues in the CDR3. Trimming removed 6 bases from V and 3 bases from J; junction bases left unmatched: 8. Germline V gene lookup returns CDR1 SNHLY and CDR2 FYNNEI. In DNA, the CDR3 is TGTGCCAGCAGAACACCGGACAGGATCTACGAGCAGTACTTC. Translated, it gives CASRTPDRIYEQYF.

The chain couples TRBV19 to TRBJ1-5; D remains unclear. In germline, CDR1 is LNHDA, CDR2 SQIVND (reference sequence). V was cut by 4 bases and J by 3 bases, with 13 bases left in between. The CDR3 runs 15 residues. Here the CDR3 DNA reads TGTGCCAGTAGTACCTTTCCGGGGATCAATCAGCCCCAGCATTTT. It is translated as CASSTFPGINQPQHF.

This clone was recorded once. This chain uses TRBV28 with TRBJ2-1, with TRBD2 matching over 9 bases. J was trimmed by 9 bases and V by 3 bases; bases with no gene match: 9. Per germline, CDR1 MDHEN and CDR2 SYDVKM. The CDR3 runs 15 residues. The CDR3 nucleotides read TGTGCCAGCAGTTTCCGGCGGGAGGGGTGGGGTGAGCAGTTCTTC. Translating gives CASSFRREGWGEQFF.

The chain combines TRBV29-1 with TRBJ1-1; TRBD1 agrees at 7 bases. Per the germline V gene, CDR1 is SQVTM and CDR2 is ANQGSEA. The CDR3 is made up of 15 amino acids. V lost 0 bases, J lost 6 bases, and 10 bases stayed unmatched. The DNA for the CDR3 is TGCAGCGTTGAAGATCAGTGGGGACAGATTTCTGAAGCTTTCTTT. Protein product: CSVEDQWGQISEAFF.

The rearrangement uses TRBV11-2 and TRBJ2-1; D assignment may be TRBD1 or TRBD2 (5 bases each). Germline assignment: CDR1 SGHAT and CDR2 FQNNGV. Trimming cost V 5 bases and J 9 bases, with 8 bases left between them. The CDR3 runs 11 residues. The CDR3 DNA is TGTGCCAGCAGCCTGGGGGTTGAGCAGTTCTTC. Translating gives CASSLGVEQFF.

This chain uses TRBV19 with TRBJ2-7; either TRBD1 or TRBD2 may supply D (5 bases each). The CDR3 loop spans 14 amino acids. The V gene's germline CDR1 is LNHDA and CDR2 SQIVND (reference sequence). V was trimmed by 5 bases and J by 1 base, leaving 12 bases between them. CDR3 coding DNA: TGTGCCAGTAGTGCACGGGACGGGTCCTACGAGCAGTACTTC. Its protein product is CASSARDGSYEQYF.